A selection of T cell receptor beta chains follows, all from one sample in a study of CD8 T cells in Susac syndrome. Each CDR3 protein is one row after TCRdb ran MiXCR on the immunoSEQ multiplex PCR reads. This table holds 150,000 to 200,000 distinct CDR3 sequences, approximately 93% found once. Sequences were obtained from CD4+ T cells from PBMCs. All receptors derive from a human donor with multiple sclerosis. CDR3s include the opening cysteine and the closing phenylalanine or tryptophan. The D gene is left open where the match is weak. Clone size is not always given. Where it is, it says once, few, many or a class for expanded clones.

v_call: TRBV11-2; d_call: NA; clone_size: few; j_call: TRBJ1-1; cdr3_nt: TGTGCCAGCAGCTTAGTAGCGAACACTGAAGCTTTCTTT; cdr3_aa: CASSLVANTEAFF
v_call: TRBV12-3/TRBV12-4; d_call: NA; clone_size: NA; j_call: TRBJ2-7; cdr3_nt: TGTGCCAGCAGTTCCAGGACCCTCTCCTACGAGCAGTACTTC; cdr3_aa: CASSSRTLSYEQYF
v_call: TRBV30; d_call: NA; clone_size: NA; j_call: TRBJ2-6; cdr3_nt: TGTGCCTGGAGTGTACGAGGAACCCTCTCTGGGGCCAACGTCCTGACTTTC; cdr3_aa: CAWSVRGTLSGANVLTF
v_call: TRBV29-1; d_call: TRBD2; clone_size: NA; j_call: TRBJ2-3; cdr3_nt: TGCAGCGTTCGAAGCTTGCGGGGGAACACAGATACGCAGTATTTT; cdr3_aa: CSVRSLRGNTDTQYF
v_call: TRBV11-1; d_call: TRBD1; clone_size: NA; j_call: TRBJ2-3; cdr3_nt: TGTGCCAGCAGCCCAGCGTACAGGGGGGCCACTCACATCACAGATACGCAGTATTTT; cdr3_aa: CASSPAYRGATHITDTQYF
v_call: TRBV19; d_call: NA; clone_size: NA; j_call: TRBJ2-1; cdr3_nt: TGTGCCAGTAGCCCCGGGACAGAGCAGTTCTTC; cdr3_aa: CASSPGTEQFF
v_call: TRBV25-1; d_call: TRBD1; clone_size: NA; j_call: TRBJ1-6; cdr3_nt: TGTGCCAGCAGTGGCGGACAGGGCAATTTGGGTTCACCCCTCCACTTT; cdr3_aa: CASSGGQGNLGSPLHF
v_call: TRBV6-6; d_call: NA; clone_size: NA; j_call: TRBJ2-7; cdr3_nt: TGTGCCAGCTACCGGTTTCCAGGGAACGAGCAGTACTTC; cdr3_aa: CASYRFPGNEQYF
v_call: TRBV5-6; d_call: TRBD1; clone_size: NA; j_call: TRBJ2-2; cdr3_nt: TGTGCCAGCAGCTTGGCCCTGACAGGGGTTGGCACCGGGGAGCTGTTTTTT; cdr3_aa: CASSLALTGVGTGELFF
v_call: TRBV4-3; d_call: NA; clone_size: NA; j_call: TRBJ1-1; cdr3_nt: TGCGCCAGCAGCCAGCAGACAGCTCCAACCCTAATGAACACTGAAGCTTTCTTT; cdr3_aa: CASSQQTAPTLMNTEAFF